These T cell receptor beta chains were read from a single sample in a study of read filtering for tumor transcriptome and immune sequencing. In TCRdb, the reads were re-called with MiXCR into one record per CDR3 protein. The sample lists approximately 140,000 distinct CDR3 sequences, roughly 13% occurring once. Material: a population of CD138-negative cells sorted from bone marrow. The receptors shown here come from a donor at least 40 years old with multiple myeloma. Both conserved end residues are part of each CDR3. D genes are given only for firm matches. The listing skips clone size in some rows; elsewhere it reads once, few, many or a size class.

cdr3_aa cdr3_nt j_call clone_size d_call v_call
CASSFTSLSNQPQHF TGTGCCAGCAGCTTCACAAGCCTTAGCAATCAGCCCCAGCATTTT TRBJ1-5 many . TRBV7-2
CSVVSSGRTGELFF TGCAGCGTTGTGTCTAGCGGGAGGACCGGGGAGCTGTTTTTT TRBJ2-2 many TRBD2 TRBV29-1
CASRVTSGSLEQFF TGTGCCAGCAGGGTTACTAGCGGGAGCCTTGAGCAGTTCTTC TRBJ2-1 many TRBD2 TRBV7-9
CSVDDSYEQYF TGCAGCGTTGATGACAGCTACGAGCAGTACTTC TRBJ2-7 many . TRBV29-1
CASSSDTGTDTQYF TGCGCCAGCAGCTCAGATACAGGAACAGATACGCAGTATTTT TRBJ2-3 many . TRBV5-1
CASSLEDRIIEAFF TGTGCCAGCAGCTTAGAGGACAGGATAATTGAAGCTTTCTTT TRBJ1-1 many TRBD1 TRBV11-2
CSANRDYQETQYF TGCAGTGCTAACCGGGACTACCAAGAGACCCAGTACTTC TRBJ2-5 . . TRBV20-1
CASSLEVLPRETQYF TGTGCCAGCAGCTTAGAAGTCCTCCCTCGGGAGACCCAGTACTTC TRBJ2-5 many . TRBV11-2
CASSLRQGETQYF TGTGCCAGCAGTTTACGACAGGGTGAGACCCAGTACTTC TRBJ2-5 . TRBD1 TRBV12-3/TRBV12-4
CASSLVGGWNTEAFF TGTGCCAGCAGCTTAGTGGGGGGCTGGAACACTGAAGCTTTCTTT TRBJ1-1 many . TRBV7-9
CASSQDPPEALSYSEQFF TGTGCCAGCAGCCAAGACCCTCCAGAAGCGCTCTCCTACAGTGAGCAGTTCTTC TRBJ2-1 many . TRBV4-2
CSAAGTVGEQYF TGCAGCGCCGCCGGGACCGTCGGGGAGCAGTACTTC TRBJ2-7 . . TRBV29-1
CASSREASGSYPYEQYF TGCGCCAGCAGCCGCGAGGCTAGCGGGTCGTACCCCTACGAGCAGTACTTC TRBJ2-7 many TRBD2 TRBV4-3
CASSSGQGRSDTQYF TGTGCCAGCAGCTCCGGACAGGGGAGGTCAGATACGCAGTATTTT TRBJ2-3 few . TRBV12-1
CASSVDVGASWSYNEQFF TGTGCCAGCAGCGTAGACGTAGGGGCTAGTTGGTCCTACAATGAGCAGTTCTTC TRBJ2-1 many . TRBV9
CASSAGLAGDHEQYF TGTGCCAGCAGTGCGGGACTAGCGGGAGACCACGAGCAGTACTTC TRBJ2-7 many TRBD2 TRBV6-6
CASSQVLFGTGELFF TGCGCCAGCAGCCAAGTCCTCTTCGGGACCGGGGAGCTGTTTTTT TRBJ2-2 many . TRBV4-3
CAWSPTGAGYGYTF TGTGCCTGGAGTCCCACAGGGGCCGGATATGGCTACACCTTC TRBJ1-2 medium-sized TRBD1 TRBV30
CSARDYSGETQYF TGCAGTGCTAGGGACTACTCCGGGGAGACCCAGTACTTC TRBJ2-5 many . TRBV20-1
CAISASGSEQGEQYF TGTGCCATCAGTGCCAGCGGGAGCGAACAAGGGGAGCAGTACTTC TRBJ2-7 many TRBD2 TRBV10-3
CASSHSGEQFF TGCGCCAGCAGCCATAGCGGTGAGCAGTTCTTC TRBJ2-1 many . TRBV5-1
CASSTSGTGAFNQPQHF TGTGCCAGTAGTACCTCCGGGACAGGGGCCTTCAATCAGCCCCAGCATTTT TRBJ1-5 many TRBD1 TRBV19
CSIRGLSNEQFF TGCAGCATCCGGGGTCTGAGCAATGAGCAGTTCTTC TRBJ2-1 many . TRBV29-1
CACTSGTRKETQYF TGTGCCTGTACCTCCGGGACACGAAAAGAGACCCAGTACTTC TRBJ2-5 many . TRBV11-2
CAWTRESGFGEQFF TGTGCCTGGACCCGGGAATCGGGGTTTGGTGAGCAGTTCTTC TRBJ2-1 many . TRBV30
CASSYIRYRENTEAFF TGTGCCAGCAGTTACATTCGTTACAGGGAGAACACTGAAGCTTTCTTT TRBJ1-1 many . TRBV6-5
CVSATRLRGLGNEQFF TGTGTCAGCGCCACCAGACTCAGGGGGCTGGGGAATGAGCAGTTCTTC TRBJ2-1 . TRBD1 TRBV6-2/TRBV6-3
CASSRGLAGEGGELFF TGTGCCAGCAGCAGGGGACTAGCGGGAGAAGGCGGGGAGCTGTTTTTT TRBJ2-2 few TRBD2 TRBV5-4